Listed here are 32 T cell receptor beta chains from one sample, sequenced in a study of shared clonotypes between healthy human individuals. Naive CD8 cells, CD45RO-negative and positively selected for CCR7, excluded terminally differentiated effector memory CD45RA+ cells. The repertoire was sequenced with immunoSEQ multiplex PCR; TCRdb's copy has only in-frame clones and lacks some. Altogether about 2.1 million clones are present, 85% to 95% being singletons, with the ten largest covering around 1.8%. The sample taken for sequencing was naive CD8+ T cells from PBMCs. The source of these receptors is a man between 18 and 29 years old in good health. Some clones in this sample may be carry-over from other donors' samples.

The sample holds one count of this clone. The sample holds other DNA sequences that translate to the same CDR3. V usage is TRBV27 and J usage is TRBJ2-7, with no clear D. This CDR3 spans 13 amino acids. CDR1 MNHEY and CDR2 SMNVEV come from the germline V gene (reference sequence). The ends were cut back, 4 bases at V and 0 bases at J, with 7 bases in the middle. CDR3 sequence: CASSSGLSYEQYF. CDR3 DNA sequence: TGTGCCAGCAGTTCGGGCCTCTCCTACGAGCAGTACTTC.

This chain joins TRBV2 and TRBJ2-7; 8 nucleotides line up with TRBD1. Germline CDR1 is SNHLY and CDR2 is FYNNEI. J gave up 4 bases and V 7 bases, and 9 bases lay outside the gene matches. The CDR3 runs to 14 residues. The CDR3, as DNA: TGTGCCAGCAAGGGGGACAGGACAGGTTACGAGCAGTACTTC. Translation: CASKGDRTGYEQYF.

This clone has a single count. The CDR3 DNA sequence: TGTGCCAGCAGCCAAGTACGATCGGATACGCAGTATTTT. Protein sequence: CASSQVRSDTQYF. The chain combines TRBV4-2 with TRBJ2-3; D is unresolved. The germline gives CDR1 LGHNA, CDR2 YNFKEQ. The CDR3 spans 13 residues. The V gene lost 1 base and the J gene lost 6 bases, with 8 bases spanning the gap.

The gene calls are TRBV9 and TRBJ2-3; unclear D gene. The CDR3 length is 14 residues. V was trimmed by 3 bases and J by 2 bases, leaving 10 bases between them. Germline V gene sequence: CDR1 SGDLS, CDR2 YYNGEE. CDR3 amino acids: CASSAAGPTDTQYF. The CDR3 DNA is TGTGCCAGCAGCGCCGCAGGCCCCACAGATACGCAGTATTTT.

Note on this clone: Other DNA sequences from this sample encode an identical CDR3 as well. The chain links TRBV27 to TRBJ1-2; no clear D gene. V lost 2 bases and J lost 0, with 4 bases in between. CDR1 is MNHEY and CDR2 is SMNVEV in the germline V gene (reference sequence). CDR3 length equals 13 residues. The CDR3 sequence is CASSLAANYGYTF. The DNA of the CDR3 is TGTGCCAGCAGTTTAGCAGCTAACTATGGCTACACCTTC.

The CDR3 DNA reads TGTGCCAGCAGCCCTGCGGAGGGCCCCAACTACAATGAGCAGTTCTTC. Protein product: CASSPAEGPNYNEQFF. The J gene is TRBJ2-1, the V gene TRBV11-1; tentative D call: TRBD2 (6 bases). CDR1 and CDR2 from the germline V gene are SGHAT and FQDESV (reference sequence). V shed 5 bases and J shed 3 bases, with 17 bases lying between them. This CDR3 is 16 amino acids long.

The chain recombines TRBV7-8 with TRBJ2-7; D assignment may be TRBD1 or TRBD2 (5 bases each). The V and J ends lost 5 bases and 2 bases respectively, with 13 bases between them. CDR1 and CDR2 from the germline V gene are SGHVS and FQNEAQ. The CDR3 extends over 14 amino acids. The DNA for the CDR3 is TGTGCCAGCAGCCTAAGTCGGGGCCCCTACGAGCAGTACTTC. It specifies CASSLSRGPYEQYF.

To note about this clone: The identical CDR3 is also encoded by other nucleotide sequences in the sample. The chain recombines TRBV27 with TRBJ2-2; D possibly matches TRBD1 or TRBD2 (6 bases each). The V end lost 4 bases, the J end lost 4 bases, and 7 bases lay between the germline ends. The CDR3 has 13 residues. Germline V gives CDR1 MNHEY, CDR2 SMNVEV (reference sequence). The CDR3, as DNA: TGTGCCAGCAGTTGGGGGGCCACCGGGGAGCTGTTTTTT. Translation: CASSWGATGELFF.

The V gene is TRBV28, the J gene TRBJ1-4, with 8 positions matching TRBD1. Germline values: CDR1 MDHEN, CDR2 SYDVKM. V lost 5 bases to trimming and J lost 4 bases; unmatched junction nucleotides: 9. The length of the CDR3 is 16 residues. In DNA form, the CDR3 reads TGTGCCAGCAGTGCCCCGGACAGGGCCCTTAATGAAAAACTGTTTTTT. Protein: CASSAPDRALNEKLFF.

The V call is TRBV9, the J call TRBJ2-4; 9 nucleotides match TRBD1. The CDR3 extends over 17 amino acids. Germline trimming cut 3 bases from V and 1 base from J; bases unmatched to any gene: 8. The V gene's germline CDR1 is SGDLS and CDR2 YYNGEE. CDR3 coding DNA: TGTGCCAGCAGCGCATCCGGGACAGGGATGGCCAAAAACATTCAGTACTTC. Amino acid sequence: CASSASGTGMAKNIQYF.

The chain couples TRBV9 to TRBJ2-6, with D perhaps given as TRBD1 or TRBD2 (5 bases each). The CDR3 consists of 14 residues. CDR1 and CDR2 (germline): SGDLS, YYNGEE. Trimming removed 7 bases from V and 1 base from J, with 9 bases in between. The CDR3 reads CASRRTSGANVLTF. The CDR3 DNA follows: TGTGCCAGCCGGAGGACATCTGGGGCCAACGTCCTGACTTTC.

V and J are TRBV5-1 and TRBJ2-7; tentative D call: TRBD1 (5 bases). V was clipped by 4 bases and J by 2 bases, with 19 bases between them. Germline CDR1 and CDR2: SGHRS and YFSETQ. This CDR3 is built from 16 residues. CDR3 bases: TGCGCCAGCAGCCTGCTGAGGCAGGGCAGTACCTACGAGCAGTACTTC. Protein sequence: CASSLLRQGSTYEQYF. Together with reference TRBV5-1 and TRBJ2-7, the CDR3 gives the full variable domain: KAGVTQTPRYLIKTRGQQVTLSCSPISGHRSVSWYQQTPGQGLQFLFEYFSETQRNKGNFPGRFSGRQFSNSRSEMNVSTLELGDSALYLCASSLLRQGSTYEQYFGPGTRLTVT.

The chain employs TRBV5-1 and TRBJ1-1; D ambiguous. The CDR3 sequence is 14 residues long. Germline-derived CDR1 and CDR2 are SGHRS and YFSETQ. V lost 0 bases to trimming and J lost 4 bases, with 10 bases between them. The CDR3 sequence: CASSLAGRTTEAFF. In DNA, the CDR3 is TGCGCCAGCAGCTTGGCCGGAAGGACCACTGAAGCTTTCTTT.

V and J are TRBV27 and TRBJ2-7; perhaps D is TRBD1 or TRBD2 (6 bases each). Trimming stripped 1 base from V and 6 bases from J, with 13 bases between. From germline, CDR1 is MNHEY and CDR2 SMNVEV (reference sequence). This CDR3 has 14 residues. CDR3 loop: CASSLLGGPAEQYF. The CDR3 region has the DNA TGTGCCAGCAGTTTATTGGGGGGCCCCGCCGAGCAGTACTTC.

Only one count was recorded for this clone. The chain joins TRBV18 to TRBJ1-1; no reliable D call. Germline V gene lookup returns CDR1 KGHSH and CDR2 LQKENI. Trimming took off 6 bases at V and 1 base at J, with 15 bases between the two ends. CDR3 length: 15 residues. CDR3 DNA sequence: TGTGCCAGCTCCTCGGTGAGGGTCGAGAACACTGAAGCTTTCTTT. Its protein product is CASSSVRVENTEAFF. The full variable domain, with the rest looked up from reference TRBV18 and TRBJ1-1, is NAGVMQNPRHLVRRRGQEARLRCSPMKGHSHVYWYRQLPEEGLKFMVYLQKENIIDESGMPKERFSAEFPKEGPSILRIQQVVRGDSAAYFCASSSVRVENTEAFFGQGTRLTVV.

As concerns this clone: The sample carries other DNA sequences with the same CDR3. The chain couples TRBV6-4 to TRBJ2-1; TRBD2 aligns across 9 bases. V dropped 6 bases and J dropped 3; count of bases not matched to a gene: 6. Germline-derived CDR1 and CDR2 are MRHNA and SNTAGT. The CDR3 has 15 residues. CDR3 bases: TGTGCCAGCAGCGAGACTAGCGGCCGCTACAATGAGCAGTTCTTC. Protein: CASSETSGRYNEQFF.

The J gene is TRBJ1-4, the V gene TRBV27; D gene ambiguous. Trimming removed 5 bases at V and 6 bases at J, with 22 bases between. Germline V lookup: CDR1 MNHEY, CDR2 SMNVEV (reference sequence). The CDR3 has 17 amino acids. CDR3 nucleotide sequence: TGTGCCAGCAGTCCCTATCGCACGGTACGAGGAGATGAAAAACTGTTTTTT. Protein: CASSPYRTVRGDEKLFF.

The chain employs TRBV5-4 and TRBJ1-2; D is ambiguous. Trimming removed 0 bases at V and 4 bases at J, with 10 bases between. This CDR3 contains 14 residues. CDR1 and CDR2 (germline): SGHNT, YYREEE (reference sequence). For the CDR3, the DNA is TGTGCCAGCAGCTTGGCCTGGGCGGGCTATGGCTACACCTTC. This codes for CASSLAWAGYGYTF.

This sequence joins TRBV7-9 and TRBJ2-7; D not certain. The germline CDR1 and CDR2 sequences are SEHNR and FQNEAQ (reference sequence). The CDR3 is made up of 15 amino acids. Trimming took 2 bases from V and 2 from J, leaving 13 bases between them. CDR3 sequence (DNA): TGTGCCAGCAGCTTACCCTCGGAATCGACCTACGAGCAGTACTTC. Translating gives CASSLPSESTYEQYF.

The chain recombines TRBV28 with TRBJ2-7, with D unclear. Germline V lookup: CDR1 MDHEN, CDR2 SYDVKM. V gave up 6 bases and J gave up 1 base, with 10 bases separating them. This CDR3 is 13 amino acids long. CDR3 sequence reads: CASSLASSYEQYF. The CDR3 DNA follows: TGTGCCAGCAGCTTGGCGAGTTCCTACGAGCAGTACTTC.

This clone was detected only a few times. V gene TRBV7-9 combines with J gene TRBJ1-1; D is unclear. The CDR3 has 12 amino acids. Germline V gene sequence: CDR1 SEHNR, CDR2 FQNEAQ (reference sequence). V lost 3 bases and J lost 5, with 7 bases in between. The CDR3 reads CASSLRETEAFF. The CDR3 region has the DNA TGTGCCAGCAGCTTGAGGGAAACTGAAGCTTTCTTT.

This chain links TRBV28 with TRBJ2-7; TRBD2 matches 13 bases. Trimming took 5 bases from V and 0 from J; bases not matched to a gene: 7. CDR3 length equals 17 residues. Germline V gene lookup returns CDR1 MDHEN and CDR2 SYDVKM. CDR3 loop: CASSTRTSGGFSYEQYF. CDR3 DNA: TGTGCCAGCAGTACGAGGACTAGCGGGGGATTCTCCTACGAGCAGTACTTC.

The CDR3: CASSLRQEYNQPQHF. CDR3 in DNA: TGTGCCAGCAGCTTGAGGCAGGAATACAATCAGCCCCAGCATTTT. The rearrangement uses TRBV5-5 and TRBJ1-5; D remains unclear. V lost 1 base to trimming and J lost 3 bases, with 11 bases between them. Germline CDR1 SGHKS, CDR2 YYEKEE (reference sequence). The CDR3 loop spans 15 amino acids.

The chain couples TRBV30 to TRBJ1-2, with a tentative D call TRBD1 (5 bases). Germline assignment: CDR1 GTSNPN and CDR2 SVGIG (reference sequence). V lost 3 bases and J 4 bases, leaving 12 bases between the germline ends. The CDR3 totals 13 residues. The CDR3 DNA sequence: TGTGCCTGGAGGGAGTTGGGGCGCTATGGCTACACCTTC. This gives the protein CAWRELGRYGYTF.

This chain connects TRBV6-1 to TRBJ2-3; D possibly corresponds to TRBD2 (5 bases). Trimming took off 0 bases at V and 5 bases at J, with 6 bases between the two ends. From germline, CDR1 is MNHNS and CDR2 SASEGT. This CDR3 has 13 residues. Here the CDR3 reads CASSEALVDTQYF. The DNA of the CDR3 is TGTGCCAGCAGTGAAGCACTAGTAGATACGCAGTATTTT.

This clone was found once. This chain joins TRBV29-1 and TRBJ2-7; perhaps D is TRBD1 or TRBD2 (5 bases each). V lost 3 bases and J lost 9, with 21 bases in between. CDR1 SQVTM and CDR2 ANQGSEA come from the germline V gene. CDR3 length: 14 amino acids. CDR3 loop: CSVEGVPAASGQYF. DNA of the CDR3: TGCAGCGTTGAGGGGGTCCCGGCGGCGAGCGGGCAGTACTTC.

This clone was observed once. The V and J genes are TRBV6-5 and TRBJ1-6; 9 nucleotides line up with TRBD1. The germline V gene has CDR1 MNHEY and CDR2 SVGAGI. This CDR3 spans 14 amino acids. The ends lost 4 bases at V and 7 bases at J; junction bases unmatched: 2. CDR3 nucleotides: TGTGCCAGCAGTTTCGGACAGGGGAATTCACCCCTCCACTTT. This sequence encodes CASSFGQGNSPLHF.

Turning to this clone: This sample includes further DNA sequences coding for the same CDR3. The CDR3: CASSIGNTEAFF. CDR3 in DNA: TGTGCCAGTAGTATAGGAAACACTGAAGCTTTCTTT. The chain carries TRBV19 and TRBJ1-1, with no clear D. CDR1 and CDR2 from the germline V gene are LNHDA and SQIVND (reference sequence). The CDR3 loop spans 12 amino acids. Trimming cost V 1 base and J 2 bases, with 2 bases left between them.

The chain combines TRBV6-4 with TRBJ2-5; D is unclear. Per germline, CDR1 MRHNA and CDR2 SNTAGT. Trimming pared 3 bases from V and 1 base from J, leaving 18 bases between. The CDR3 loop spans 17 amino acids. The CDR3 DNA sequence: TGTGCCAGCAGTGATCACCGCCAGAACGAATTCCAAGAGACCCAGTACTTC. Its protein product is CASSDHRQNEFQETQYF.

This chain links TRBV27 with TRBJ1-5; perhaps TRBD1 as D (5 bases). CDR3 length: 15 residues. Trimming took 1 base from V and 3 from J, leaving 10 bases between them. CDR1 and CDR2 from the germline V gene are MNHEY and SMNVEV (reference sequence). CDR3 nucleotide sequence: TGTGCCAGCAGTTTATTCTGGGGGATCAATCAGCCCCAGCATTTT. Protein product: CASSLFWGINQPQHF.

The CDR3 reads CASNSGASSYNEQFF. Here the CDR3 DNA reads TGTGCCAGCAACTCGGGGGCTAGCTCCTACAATGAGCAGTTCTTC. This chain connects TRBV9 to TRBJ2-1; D may match TRBD1 or TRBD2 (6 bases each). Germline V gene lookup returns CDR1 SGDLS and CDR2 YYNGEE. This CDR3 region has 15 residues. Trimming cost V 6 bases and J 0 bases, with 13 bases left between them.

V and J are TRBV27 and TRBJ2-7, with 9 bases that match TRBD1. The length of the CDR3 is 13 residues. CDR1 is MNHEY and CDR2 is SMNVEV in the germline V gene (reference sequence). Trimming removed 6 bases from V and 2 bases from J; junction bases left unmatched: 2. DNA of the CDR3: TGTGCCAGCAGGAGGACAGGGGCCTACGAGCAGTACTTC. Translated: CASRRTGAYEQYF.